This TCR beta chain stems from a study of PD-1 blockade in classical Hodgkin lymphoma. For the study at large: The nivolumab dose that patients received was 3 mg/kg, given intravenously every 2 weeks.

After autologous stem cell transplantation all patients relapsed, and prior brentuximab vedotin exposure differed between cohorts. Classification of best responses gave complete response, partial response or progressive disease. Whole-study results and caveats: CD8+ TCR diversity did not rise significantly by C4D1, unlike CD4+. No one has yet defined what causes the repertoire differences, which may be disease activity or prior therapy.

Method: immunoSEQ multiplex PCR; TCRdb's copy keeps in-frame clones and lacks some. Of roughly 60,000 clones listed, 90% are singletons. Comments on this clone: The antigen is undetermined.

The germline gives CDR1 MDHEN, CDR2 SYDVKM. This CDR3 has 14 amino acids. V was pared by 6 bases and J by 7 bases, with 10 bases of the junction left unmatched. This sequence was found in a human donor with classical Hodgkin lymphoma. The V call is TRBV28, the J call TRBJ1-2; TRBD1 aligns across 8 bases. The starting material was peripheral blood mononuclear cells (PBMCs), obtained at baseline. CDR3 sequence reads: CASSHGQGVGGYTF. Here the CDR3 DNA reads TGTGCCAGCAGCCACGGACAGGGCGTGGGTGGCTACACCTTC.